This T cell receptor (beta chain) comes out of a study of cytomegalovirus exposure and HLA in healthy donors. The CDR3 runs to 13 residues. Per germline, CDR1 SGHRS and CDR2 YFSETQ. V was pared by 2 bases and J by 10 bases, with 14 bases between. Researchers ran the PCR with 60 Vbeta and 13 Jbeta primers. This table comes from immunoSEQ multiplex PCR, and its TCRdb copy is limited to in-frame clones, with some not included. The table includes around 99,000 clones, around 81% detected once. The V gene is TRBV5-1, the J gene TRBJ2-3; tentative D call: TRBD2 (7 bases). The sequenced material came from PBMCs. This TCR was recovered from a woman aged 25 to 39 in good health and CMV-seronegative. The CDR3 protein is CASSLLGGEAQYF. CDR3 DNA sequence: TGCGCCAGCAGCTTACTAGGGGGGGAGGCGCAGTATTTT. Supplemented by reference TRBV5-1 and TRBJ2-3, the full variable domain reads KAGVTQTPRYLIKTRGQQVTLSCSPISGHRSVSWYQQTPGQGLQFLFEYFSETQRNKGNFPGRFSGRQFSNSRSEMNVSTLELGDSALYLCASSLLGGEAQYFGPGTRLTVL.